The T cell receptor (beta chain) under discussion was sequenced for a study of OX40 agonist ivuxolimab in advanced cancers. Drawing of blood for sampling happened at baseline, at cycle 4 day 1, and at cycle 7 day 1. Looked up from germline, CDR1 is MNHEY and CDR2 is SVGAGI. CDR3 size: 14 residues. The V gene lost 2 bases and the J gene lost 1 base, with 8 bases spanning the gap. Produced via immunoSEQ multiplex PCR; TCRdb's table is partial and in-frame only. Of tens of thousands of clones listed, 86% are singletons. The clonotype comes from an adult with an advanced solid tumor such as melanoma, head and neck, liver or kidney cancer. This specimen consisted of CD4+ or CD8+ T cells sorted from blood, obtained in a trial of the OX40 agonist ivuxolimab. The chain is built from TRBV6-5 and TRBJ1-1; D remains ambiguous. CDR3 bases: TGTGCCAGCAGTTACGTGGTTGGGAACACTGAAGCTTTCTTT. It encodes CASSYVVGNTEAFF.